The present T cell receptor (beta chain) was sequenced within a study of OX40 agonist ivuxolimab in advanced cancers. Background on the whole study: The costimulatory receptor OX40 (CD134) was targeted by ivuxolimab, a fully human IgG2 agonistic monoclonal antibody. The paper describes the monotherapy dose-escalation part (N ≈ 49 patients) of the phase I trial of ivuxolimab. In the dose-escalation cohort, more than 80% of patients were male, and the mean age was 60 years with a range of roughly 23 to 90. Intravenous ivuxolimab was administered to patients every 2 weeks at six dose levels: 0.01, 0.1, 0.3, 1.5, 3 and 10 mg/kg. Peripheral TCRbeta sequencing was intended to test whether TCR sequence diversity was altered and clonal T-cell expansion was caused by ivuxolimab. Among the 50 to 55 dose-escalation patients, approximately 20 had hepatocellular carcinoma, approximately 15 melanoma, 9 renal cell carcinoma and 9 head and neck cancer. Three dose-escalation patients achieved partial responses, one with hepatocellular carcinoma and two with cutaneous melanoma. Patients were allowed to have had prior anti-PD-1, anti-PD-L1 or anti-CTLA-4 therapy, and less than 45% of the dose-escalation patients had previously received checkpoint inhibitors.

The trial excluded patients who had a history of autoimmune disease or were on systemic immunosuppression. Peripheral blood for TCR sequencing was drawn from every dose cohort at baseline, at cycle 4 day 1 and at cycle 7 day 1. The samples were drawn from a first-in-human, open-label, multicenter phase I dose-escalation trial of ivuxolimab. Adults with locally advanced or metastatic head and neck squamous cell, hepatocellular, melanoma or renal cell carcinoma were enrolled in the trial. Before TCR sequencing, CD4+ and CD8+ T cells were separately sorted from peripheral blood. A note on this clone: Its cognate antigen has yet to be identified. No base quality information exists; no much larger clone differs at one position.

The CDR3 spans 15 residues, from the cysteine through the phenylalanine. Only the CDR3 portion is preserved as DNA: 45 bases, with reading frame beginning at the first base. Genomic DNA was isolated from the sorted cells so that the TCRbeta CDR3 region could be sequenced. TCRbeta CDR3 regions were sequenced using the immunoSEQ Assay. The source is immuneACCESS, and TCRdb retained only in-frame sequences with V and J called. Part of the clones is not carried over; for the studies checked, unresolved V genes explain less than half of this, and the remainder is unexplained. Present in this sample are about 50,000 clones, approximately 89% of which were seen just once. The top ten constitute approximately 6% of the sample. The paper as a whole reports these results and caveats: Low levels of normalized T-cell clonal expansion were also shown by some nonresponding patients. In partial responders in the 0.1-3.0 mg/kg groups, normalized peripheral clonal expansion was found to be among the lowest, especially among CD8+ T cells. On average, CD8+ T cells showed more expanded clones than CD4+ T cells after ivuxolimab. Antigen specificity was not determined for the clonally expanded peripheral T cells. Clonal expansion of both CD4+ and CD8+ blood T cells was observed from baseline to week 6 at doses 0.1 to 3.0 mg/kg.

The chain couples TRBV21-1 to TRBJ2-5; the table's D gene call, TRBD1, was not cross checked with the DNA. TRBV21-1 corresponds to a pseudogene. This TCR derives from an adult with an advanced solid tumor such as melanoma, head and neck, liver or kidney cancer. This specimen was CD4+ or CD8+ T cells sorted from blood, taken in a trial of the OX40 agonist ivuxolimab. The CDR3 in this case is CASSDDRGLRETQYF. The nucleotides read TGTGCCAGCAGCGACGACAGGGGGTTAAGAGAGACCCAGTACTTC.